The clone carrying this T cell receptor beta chain was detected once. This sample is part of a study of Ad26.COV2.S vaccination and SARS-CoV-2 variants. Germline CDR1 is SNHLY and CDR2 is FYNNEI. Trimming stripped 0 bases from V and 0 bases from J, with 8 bases between. CDR3 length: 16 residues. Profiled with immunoSEQ multiplex PCR; TCRdb holds only in-frame clones, not every one. The sample carries about 440,000 clones, 90% recorded once. Treatment: some 19 received Ad26.COV2.S at low or high dose, single or two shots; 5 received placebo; per-sample allocation not given. It was on day 63 after the first vaccine or placebo injection that samples were taken. An adult of 18-55 years in Boston served as donor.

This TCR derives from a person between 18 and 60 years old who received the Ad26.COV2.S COVID-19 vaccine or a placebo. J is TRBJ1-4 and V is TRBV2; no reliable D call. The sample here was peripheral blood, taken in a trial of Ad26.COV2.S vaccine versus placebo. As DNA, the CDR3 is TGTGCCAGCAGTGAAGCGCACCGGCCAACTAATGAAAAACTGTTTTTT. It codes for CASSEAHRPTNEKLFF.